The 20 T cell receptor beta chains given below trace back to one sample, sequenced in a study of cytomegalovirus exposure and HLA in healthy donors. A multiplex PCR was run with 60 Vbeta primers and 13 Jbeta primers. Generated by immunoSEQ multiplex PCR, the TCRdb table keeps only in-frame clones and is missing some. The sample lists some 160,000 clones, around 73% occurring once. The source material was PBMCs. These receptors were obtained from a male donor in good health and CMV-seronegative.

V is TRBV20-1 and J is TRBJ2-5; D remains unclear. The CDR3 runs 11 residues. Trimming removed 7 bases from V and 1 base from J, with 7 bases in between. Germline V gene lookup returns CDR1 DFQATT and CDR2 SNEGSKA (reference sequence). CDR3 DNA sequence: TGCAGTGGAGGCCTCCAAGAGACCCAGTACTTC. It yields the protein CSGGLQETQYF.

The rearrangement joins TRBV2 to TRBJ2-2, with a tentative D call TRBD2 (5 bases). V was cut by 2 bases and J by 7 bases, with 11 bases left in between. The CDR3 is made up of 14 amino acids. Germline CDR1 and CDR2: SNHLY and FYNNEI. The CDR3 sequence is CASSESRDFGELFF. The CDR3 region has the DNA TGTGCCAGCAGTGAATCACGGGATTTCGGGGAGCTGTTTTTT.

This clone was picked up a small number of times. The chain couples TRBV25-1 to TRBJ2-5; tentative D call: TRBD2 (6 bases). V was pared by 3 bases and J by 5 bases, with 10 bases between. CDR1 MGHDK and CDR2 SYGVNS come from the germline V gene. CDR3 length equals 13 residues. CDR3 DNA: TGTGCCAGCAGTGATCGAGGAGGGGAGACCCAGTACTTC. Its translation: CASSDRGGETQYF.

The rearrangement links TRBV29-1 to TRBJ1-2; D may be TRBD1 (5 bases). The CDR3 is 10 amino acids. V lost 3 bases to trimming and J lost 6 bases, with 5 bases between them. CDR1 SQVTM and CDR2 ANQGSEA come from the germline V gene. The chain's CDR3 is CSVDRDGYTF. CDR3 DNA sequence: TGCAGCGTTGACAGGGATGGCTACACCTTC.

V usage is TRBV9 and J usage is TRBJ2-3; tentatively, D is TRBD2 (6 bases). The CDR3 sequence is 15 residues long. Trimming cost V 4 bases and J 0 bases, with 12 bases left between them. The V gene's germline CDR1 is SGDLS and CDR2 YYNGEE. In nucleotides, the CDR3 is TGTGCCAGCAGCTCACGGAGCGGGAGCACAGATACGCAGTATTTT. Translated: CASSSRSGSTDTQYF. Based on the CDR3 plus reference TRBV9 and TRBJ2-3, the full variable domain is DSGVTQTPKHLITATGQRVTLRCSPRSGDLSVYWYQQSLDQGLQFLIQYYNGEERAKGNILERFSAQQFPDLHSELNLSSLELGDSALYFCASSSRSGSTDTQYFGPGTRLTVL.

The chain links TRBV5-1 to TRBJ2-1, with D possibly matching TRBD2 (5 bases). Germline V gene data show CDR1 as SGHRS and CDR2 as YFSETQ. The CDR3 has 14 amino acids. The V end was cut by 0 bases, the J end by 5 bases, with 9 bases between. In DNA form, the CDR3 reads TGCGCCAGCAGCTTGGGTCTAGCCCACAATGAGCAGTTCTTC. Translated: CASSLGLAHNEQFF.

V gene TRBV5-8 combines with J gene TRBJ2-2; the D gene is possibly TRBD2 (5 bases). Trimming stripped 5 bases from V and 4 bases from J, with 9 bases between. Germline V gene lookup returns CDR1 SGHTS and CDR2 YDEGEE. The CDR3 loop spans 13 amino acids. CDR3 residues: CASSYRGTGELFF. The CDR3 DNA sequence: TGTGCCAGCAGTTACCGGGGCACCGGGGAGCTGTTTTTT.

V is TRBV28 and J is TRBJ1-2, with TRBD1 matching over 9 bases. Germline V CDR1 and CDR2: MDHEN, SYDVKM. The CDR3 length is 13 residues. With 6 bases clipped from V and 7 bases from J, the junction kept 6 bases outside the gene matches. CDR3 protein: CASSAGQGRGYTF. The CDR3 DNA reads as TGTGCCAGCAGCGCGGGACAGGGACGTGGCTACACCTTC.

The chain links TRBV29-1 to TRBJ2-5; maybe TRBD1 (6 bases). The length of the CDR3 is 12 residues. The ends were cut back, 6 bases at V and 5 bases at J, with 13 bases in the middle. Germline V gene lookup returns CDR1 SQVTM and CDR2 ANQGSEA. The CDR3 sequence: CSVGQVSETQYF. The CDR3 coding sequence is TGCAGCGTGGGACAAGTTTCCGAGACCCAGTACTTC.

The rearrangement links TRBV7-3 to TRBJ2-7; D is unresolved. V dropped 2 bases and J dropped 4 bases, with 15 bases sitting between them. The CDR3 is made up of 15 amino acids. Per the germline V gene, CDR1 is SGHTA and CDR2 is FQGTGA. The CDR3 loop reads CASSLYAAPEYEQYF. CDR3 DNA sequence: TGTGCCAGCAGCTTATATGCGGCCCCGGAATACGAGCAGTACTTC.

The rearrangement joins TRBV9 to TRBJ2-2, with TRBD2 matching 7 bases. V trimming: 4 bases; J trimming: 0 bases; junction bases outside the gene matches: 9. CDR3 length: 17 residues. Germline V CDR1 and CDR2: SGDLS, YYNGEE. The CDR3 nucleotides read TGTGCCAGCAGCCCCAAATCCAGCGGGACGAACACCGGGGAGCTGTTTTTT. The encoded protein is CASSPKSSGTNTGELFF.

The chain carries TRBV11-2 and TRBJ2-7; 9 nucleotides agree with TRBD2. Germline V gives CDR1 SGHAT, CDR2 FQNNGV. The CDR3 is 16 amino acids. The ends lost 2 bases at V and 3 bases at J; junction bases unmatched: 8. The CDR3 spells CASSLYTSGPNYEQYF. In DNA, the CDR3 is TGTGCCAGCAGCTTATACACTAGCGGGCCCAACTACGAGCAGTACTTC.

This clone has only a few counts. In nucleotides, the CDR3 is TGTGCCAGCAGTGAATATGTTAGAAACATTCAGTACTTC. It encodes CASSEYVRNIQYF. The chain employs TRBV25-1 and TRBJ2-4; no definite D call. V was pared by 0 bases and J by 6 bases, with 6 bases between. Germline CDR1 is MGHDK and CDR2 is SYGVNS. The CDR3 runs 13 residues.

This chain connects TRBV14 to TRBJ2-1, with 8 bases identical to TRBD2. With 4 bases clipped from V and 9 bases from J, the junction kept 11 bases outside the gene matches. Per germline, CDR1 SGHDN and CDR2 FVKESK. The CDR3 loop spans 15 amino acids. CDR3 coding DNA: TGTGCCAGCAGCCCCCGGGGGGGGGTAGGTCCTGAGCAGTTCTTC. The encoded protein is CASSPRGGVGPEQFF.

This chain links TRBV4-3 with TRBJ1-1; a weak D match, TRBD1 (5 bases). This CDR3 region has 16 residues. Germline V gene lookup returns CDR1 LGHNA and CDR2 YSLEER. The V end was cut by 0 bases, the J end by 0 bases, with 11 bases between. CDR3 DNA: TGCGCCAGCAGCCAAGATAGGGGAAACATGAACACTGAAGCTTTCTTT. Translation gives CASSQDRGNMNTEAFF.

This chain joins TRBV30 and TRBJ1-5; D possibly corresponds to TRBD1 (5 bases). The CDR3 length is 13 residues. In germline, CDR1 is GTSNPN, CDR2 SVGIG (reference sequence). Trimming left V 2 bases short and J 6 bases short, with 11 bases between. As DNA, the CDR3 is TGTGCCTGGAGTCCGTCAGGGTCTCAGCCCCAGCATTTT. Translating it yields CAWSPSGSQPQHF.

This CDR3 is CASSLPRNYEQYF. CDR3 bases: TGTGCCAGCAGCTTGCCCCGTAACTACGAGCAGTACTTC. The V gene is TRBV5-6, the J gene TRBJ2-7; D ambiguous. The CDR3 is 13 residues long. V gave up 1 base and J gave up 3 bases, with 8 bases separating them. CDR1 is SGHDT, CDR2 YYEEEE, per germline. Full variable domain (outside the CDR3, taken from reference TRBV5-6 and TRBJ2-7): DAGVTQSPTHLIKTRGQQVTLRCSPKSGHDTVSWYQQALGQGPQFIFQYYEEEERQRGNFPDRFSGHQFPNYSSELNVNALLLGDSALYLCASSLPRNYEQYFGPGTRLTVT.

The chain carries TRBV2 and TRBJ1-5, with 7 bases identical to TRBD1. V dropped 7 bases and J dropped 0; count of bases not matched to a gene: 6. Germline-derived CDR1 and CDR2 are SNHLY and FYNNEI. This CDR3 region has 15 residues. CDR3 DNA sequence: TGTGCCAGCAATCCGGACAGGTATAGCAATCAGCCCCAGCATTTT. It codes for CASNPDRYSNQPQHF.

V gene TRBV6-5 combines with J gene TRBJ1-1; tentative D call: TRBD1 (6 bases). The length of the CDR3 is 14 residues. Germline V CDR1 and CDR2: MNHEY, SVGAGI. Deletions cut 8 bases from V and 3 bases from J, with 16 bases between. The DNA for the CDR3 is TGTGCCAGCCAACTTCAGGGGTCCTACACTGAAGCTTTCTTT. The encoded protein is CASQLQGSYTEAFF.

This clone was counted once. J is TRBJ2-7 and V is TRBV4-2; D possibly corresponds to TRBD2 (6 bases). The ends were cut back, 4 bases at V and 4 bases at J, with 20 bases in the middle. The V gene's germline CDR1 is LGHNA and CDR2 YNFKEQ. The CDR3 length is 16 residues. CDR3 sequence (DNA): TGTGCCAGCAGCCCGAATTCGCGGGAACTCTCATACGAGCAGTACTTC. Residues: CASSPNSRELSYEQYF.